The present entry profiles one TCR beta chain with its context. The time point: newly diagnosed GD, antithyroid drugs for less than 3 months. PBMCs provided the RNA from which the TCR library was made. Germline CDR1 SGHKS, CDR2 YYEKEE (reference sequence). This CDR3 region has 14 residues. Both iRepertoire HTBI primers and Arm-PCR of CDR3 regions were used to build the TCR beta libraries. TCRdb re-called the multiplex PCR reads through MiXCR, storing one row per CDR3 protein. The sample yields roughly 610,000 distinct CDR3 sequences, around 17% seen once. These data are taken from a study of regulatory T cells in long-lasting Graves disease. These sequences were also reported in another study, on T cells in Graves' hyperthyroidism and ophthalmopathy.

The chain joins TRBV5-5 to TRBJ2-1, with D perhaps TRBD1 (7 bases). Matching the DNA end better, TRBJ2-5 makes the J call doubtful. Material: peripheral blood mononuclear cells (PBMCs), obtained at new diagnosis, from a patient treated with antithyroid drugs. The receptor comes from a woman aged 25 to 45 with Graves disease. The CDR3 nucleotides are TGTGCCAGCAGCTTGGACGCAGGGGGGTCGGACCAGTACTTC. As protein: CASSLDAGGSDQYF.